These 24 T cell receptor beta chains originate from one sample sequenced in a study of blood T cell repertoires in COVID-19. Produced via immunoSEQ multiplex PCR; TCRdb's table is partial and in-frame only. The data show under 200,000 clones, roughly four fifths seen once. The sequenced sample was peripheral blood. These receptors came from a woman in her thirties or forties with acute or convalescent COVID-19.

The chain joins TRBV6-4 to TRBJ2-1; 9 positions match TRBD2. The CDR3 runs to 16 residues. V lost 0 bases and J lost 4; bases outside the gene matches: 4. CDR1 is MRHNA and CDR2 is SNTAGT in the germline V gene. The CDR3 loop reads CASSDSISGSYNEQFF. The DNA for the CDR3 is TGTGCCAGCAGTGACTCGATTAGCGGGAGTTACAATGAGCAGTTCTTC.

This clone was counted only a few times. V gene TRBV24-1 combines with J gene TRBJ1-4, with D unclear. V was clipped by 4 bases and J by 7 bases, with 24 bases between them. Germline CDR1 reads KGHDR; CDR2 reads SFDVKD. The length of the CDR3 is 18 residues. The CDR3 DNA is TGTGCCACCAGTGACCCACCCTCTTCGGCAGGCTATTCTGAAAAACTGTTTTTT. Residues: CATSDPPSSAGYSEKLFF.

This clone occurred once. This rearrangement joins TRBV7-3 to TRBJ2-1, with a tentative D call TRBD1 (6 bases). Trimming took 3 bases from V and 5 from J, leaving 11 bases between them. Germline CDR1 is SGHTA and CDR2 is FQGTGA. The CDR3 has 14 amino acids. The CDR3 region is CASSFWDTHNEQFF. CDR3 bases: TGTGCCAGCAGCTTTTGGGACACACACAATGAGCAGTTCTTC.

This CDR3 is CASSLSGRDEQYF. CDR3 in DNA: TGTGCCAGCAGTTTGAGCGGGAGAGACGAGCAGTACTTC. The chain carries TRBV6-5 and TRBJ2-7; TRBD2 matches at 8 bases. Germline CDR1 is MNHEY and CDR2 is SVGAGI. This CDR3 is built from 13 residues. With 4 bases clipped from V and 5 bases from J, the junction kept 4 bases outside the gene matches.

The genes are TRBV28 and TRBJ2-5, with TRBD2 as a possible D gene (5 bases). With 7 bases removed from V and 2 bases from J, the gap between germline ends came to 11 bases. CDR3 length equals 13 residues. Per germline, CDR1 MDHEN and CDR2 SYDVKM. The chain's CDR3 is CASILPGQETQYF. The CDR3 DNA sequence: TGTGCCAGCATACTCCCGGGGCAAGAGACCCAGTACTTC. Looking up the rest from reference TRBV28 and TRBJ2-5 gives the full variable domain: DVKVTQSSRYLVKRTGEKVFLECVQDMDHENMFWYRQDPGLGLRLIYFSYDVKMKEKGDIPEGYSVSREKKERFSLILESASTNQTSMYLCASILPGQETQYFGPGTRLLVL.

The chain employs TRBV19 and TRBJ1-5; 7 nucleotides line up with TRBD1. V lost 6 bases and J lost 1; bases outside the gene matches: 9. The CDR3 is 16 amino acids. Germline assignment: CDR1 LNHDA and CDR2 SQIVND (reference sequence). The CDR3 DNA sequence: TGTGCCAGTAGCCAGGGGGTCCCCAGGAGCAATCAGCCCCAGCATTTT. Amino acid sequence: CASSQGVPRSNQPQHF.

J is TRBJ1-4 and V is TRBV15; TRBD1 is a possible D gene (5 bases). This CDR3 comprises 15 residues. The V end lost 0 bases, the J end lost 7 bases, and 12 bases lay between the germline ends. The germline gives CDR1 LNHNV, CDR2 YYDKDF (reference sequence). This CDR3 is CATSRDRGGGEKLFF. The CDR3 DNA reads as TGTGCCACCAGCAGAGATAGGGGAGGTGGTGAAAAACTGTTTTTT.

In its sample, this clone was seen once. The chain links TRBV28 to TRBJ2-5; weak D call: TRBD2 (6 bases). The CDR3 is 14 amino acids. Trimming stripped 2 bases from V and 4 bases from J, with 11 bases between. CDR1 is MDHEN, CDR2 SYDVKM, per germline. The CDR3 region is CASSLTSLRETQYF. CDR3 sequence (DNA): TGTGCCAGCAGTTTAACTAGCCTCCGAGAGACCCAGTACTTC. The variable domain in full, completed from reference TRBV28 and TRBJ2-5, reads DVKVTQSSRYLVKRTGEKVFLECVQDMDHENMFWYRQDPGLGLRLIYFSYDVKMKEKGDIPEGYSVSREKKERFSLILESASTNQTSMYLCASSLTSLRETQYFGPGTRLLVL.

This clone showed up just once. This chain links TRBV28 with TRBJ1-5; TRBD1 aligns across 8 bases. With V trimmed by 8 bases and J by 5 bases, 8 bases remained unmatched. Germline CDR1 is MDHEN and CDR2 is SYDVKM. This CDR3 spans 14 amino acids. The CDR3 reads CASGIYRGYQPQHF. In DNA, the CDR3 is TGTGCCAGCGGTATCTACAGGGGGTATCAGCCCCAGCATTTT.

The chain employs TRBV7-9 and TRBJ2-2; D may be TRBD1 (6 bases). CDR1 is SEHNR and CDR2 is FQNEAQ in the germline V gene (reference sequence). This CDR3 has 15 amino acids. V lost 5 bases to trimming and J lost 3 bases, with 13 bases between them. The CDR3 DNA is TGTGCCAGCAGCCCAGTACAGGGAGACACCGGGGAGCTGTTTTTT. Protein: CASSPVQGDTGELFF.

The chain is built from TRBV5-1 and TRBJ2-7; 8 bases match TRBD1. Germline CDR1 and CDR2: SGHRS and YFSETQ. The length of the CDR3 is 16 residues. Trimming took 4 bases from V and 2 from J; bases not matched to a gene: 11. The CDR3: CASSTSRDRPTYEQYF. In DNA, the CDR3 is TGCGCCAGCAGCACGAGCCGGGACAGGCCAACCTACGAGCAGTACTTC.

This clone was seen only a few times. This chain joins TRBV5-1 and TRBJ1-5, with 10 bases that match TRBD1. Germline CDR1 and CDR2: SGHRS and YFSETQ. V dropped 0 bases and J dropped 5; count of bases not matched to a gene: 5. CDR3 length equals 16 residues. In DNA form, the CDR3 reads TGCGCCAGCAGCTTGGGAGGGACAGGGGCAGATCAGCCCCAGCATTTT. Amino acid sequence: CASSLGGTGADQPQHF.

Many counts were recorded for this clone. The J gene is TRBJ1-1, the V gene TRBV7-9; the match to TRBD1 covers 7 bases. Per the germline V gene, CDR1 is SEHNR and CDR2 is FQNEAQ (reference sequence). Trimming at V came to 4 bases and at J to 0 bases, leaving 5 bases not matched to a gene. The CDR3 runs 15 residues. DNA of the CDR3: TGTGCCAGCAGCTATCGACAGGGTTTGAACACTGAAGCTTTCTTT. It codes for CASSYRQGLNTEAFF. Combining the CDR3 with reference TRBV7-9 and TRBJ1-1 gives the whole variable domain DTGVSQNPRHKITKRGQNVTFRCDPISEHNRLYWYRQTLGQGPEFLTYFQNEAQLEKSRLLSDRFSAERPKGSFSTLEIQRTEQGDSAMYLCASSYRQGLNTEAFFGQGTRLTVV.

Details on this clone: Other nucleotide sequences in the sample specify the same CDR3. The gene calls are TRBV12-3 or TRBV12-4 and TRBJ2-3; D not certain. This CDR3 is built from 13 residues. Trimming stripped 8 bases from V and 1 base from J, with 10 bases between. The CDR3 reads CASRTAGTDTQYF. Here the CDR3 DNA reads TGTGCCAGCCGCACGGCGGGCACAGATACGCAGTATTTT.

The chain has TRBV6-5 and TRBJ2-7; 8 bases align to TRBD1. Germline V CDR1 and CDR2: MNHEY, SVGAGI. The V gene end was trimmed by 8 bases and the J gene end by 6 bases; junction bases not matched to a gene: 12. The CDR3 length is 14 residues. The CDR3 DNA reads as TGTGCCAGCGAGGTTGGGACAGGTTCCGGCGAGCAGTACTTC. Protein product: CASEVGTGSGEQYF.

V is TRBV4-1 and J is TRBJ1-4, with a possible D match to TRBD1 (6 bases). The V end was cut by 3 bases, the J end by 4 bases, with 15 bases between. CDR3 length: 16 residues. From germline, CDR1 is MGHRA and CDR2 YSYEKL. CDR3 in amino acids: CASSQGRTAFNEKLFF. CDR3 nucleotides: TGCGCCAGCAGCCAGGGTCGGACAGCTTTTAATGAAAAACTGTTTTTT.

The chain joins TRBV4-1 to TRBJ1-2; possible D gene TRBD1, 5 bases. This CDR3 contains 15 residues. CDR1 MGHRA and CDR2 YSYEKL come from the germline V gene. The V and J ends lost 1 base and 2 bases respectively, with 11 bases between them. The DNA for the CDR3 is TGCGCCAGCAGCCAAGCACAGGCCTCCAACTATGGCTACACCTTC. This sequence encodes CASSQAQASNYGYTF.

This chain joins TRBV7-9 and TRBJ2-7; 15 positions match TRBD2. The trim removed 1 base at V and 0 bases at J, leaving 7 bases unmatched. In germline, CDR1 is SEHNR, CDR2 FQNEAQ (reference sequence). CDR3 size: 19 residues. In DNA form, the CDR3 reads TGTGCCAGCAGCTTAGGGGGACTAGCGGGAGGCCATTCCTCCTACGAGCAGTACTTC. Its protein product is CASSLGGLAGGHSSYEQYF.

The sample holds one count of this clone. This chain links TRBV2 with TRBJ2-3; 12 nucleotides agree with TRBD2. The CDR3 spans 16 residues. J gave up 6 bases and V 8 bases, and 12 bases lay outside the gene matches. The germline CDR1 and CDR2 sequences are SNHLY and FYNNEI. CDR3 amino acids: CASPKGASGRVDTQYF. The CDR3 coding sequence is TGTGCCAGCCCGAAAGGTGCTAGCGGGAGGGTGGATACGCAGTATTTT.

The chain recombines TRBV9 with TRBJ2-3; 8 bases align to TRBD1. V trimming: 3 bases; J trimming: 1 base; junction bases outside the gene matches: 4. This CDR3 has 15 residues. Germline V gives CDR1 SGDLS, CDR2 YYNGEE. This CDR3 reads CASSAQGAGTDTQYF. The CDR3 coding sequence is TGTGCCAGCAGCGCTCAGGGGGCCGGCACAGATACGCAGTATTTT.

This chain joins TRBV24-1 and TRBJ2-3; D is uncertain. CDR1 and CDR2 from the germline V gene are KGHDR and SFDVKD. Trimming took 4 bases from V and 2 from J, leaving 3 bases between them. This CDR3 is 12 amino acids long. The CDR3 DNA reads as TGTGCCACCAGTGACTCCACAGATACGCAGTATTTT. Residues: CATSDSTDTQYF.

The chain employs TRBV5-1 and TRBJ2-7; TRBD2 agrees at 7 bases. The CDR3 runs 13 residues. The junction had 6 bases not matched to a gene; V was cut back by 3 bases and J by 6 bases. Germline-derived CDR1 and CDR2 are SGHRS and YFSETQ. CDR3 DNA sequence: TGCGCCAGCAGCTCGGGCGGGGGTCCCGAGCAGTACTTC. The encoded protein is CASSSGGGPEQYF. Filled out from reference TRBV5-1 and TRBJ2-7, the complete variable domain reads KAGVTQTPRYLIKTRGQQVTLSCSPISGHRSVSWYQQTPGQGLQFLFEYFSETQRNKGNFPGRFSGRQFSNSRSEMNVSTLELGDSALYLCASSSGGGPEQYFGPGTRLTVT.

The rearrangement joins TRBV18 to TRBJ1-1; the D is unclear. The germline V gene has CDR1 KGHSH and CDR2 LQKENI. Trimming shortened V by 2 bases and J by 6 bases, and 10 bases separated the two germline ends. The CDR3 has 13 residues. Here the CDR3 DNA reads TGTGCCAGCTCACCAGGGCAGGTCTCTGAAGCTTTCTTT. As protein: CASSPGQVSEAFF.

This clone was counted once. This chain connects TRBV20-1 to TRBJ2-5, with D maybe TRBD1 (6 bases). Trimming left V 8 bases short and J 4 bases short, with 11 bases between. The CDR3 is 11 residues long. In germline, CDR1 is DFQATT, CDR2 SNEGSKA (reference sequence). CDR3 loop: CSQQGGETQYF. In DNA, the CDR3 is TGCAGTCAACAGGGCGGAGAGACCCAGTACTTC.